This TCR beta chain was recorded in a study of CD8+ T cells in alopecia areata. Study-level background: Tofacitinib lasted 6 to 18 months, then 6 months off drug.

The V end lost 4 bases, the J end lost 0 bases, and 13 bases lay between the germline ends. Germline CDR1 is KGHSH and CDR2 is LQKENI. The CDR3 has 16 amino acids. Following extraction, RNA underwent reverse transcription to cDNA, which served as the sequencing template. Only in-frame clones appear in the TCRdb table, and some are missing; sequencing was by immunoSEQ multiplex PCR. The sample shows 200,000 to 250,000 clones, 50% to 70% of them seen only once. The gene calls are TRBV18 and TRBJ2-1, with TRBD1 as a possible D gene (6 bases). This sequence was found in a human donor with alopecia areata. This material consisted of CD4+ T cells sorted from blood, taken at week 0. CDR3 sequence: CASSLQGSGSYNEQFF. The DNA of the CDR3 is TGTGCCAGCTCACTCCAGGGGTCGGGCTCCTACAATGAGCAGTTCTTC.